A single sample gave rise to the 28 T cell receptor beta chains below, sequenced in a study of blood T cell repertoires in COVID-19. Only in-frame clones appear in the TCRdb table, and some are missing; sequencing was by immunoSEQ multiplex PCR. The sample has fewer than 300,000 clones; more than 75% are singletons. Sequenced material: peripheral blood. Receptors were obtained from a woman between 45 and 60 years old with acute or convalescent COVID-19.

There are a few counts of this clone. The chain is built from TRBV24-1 and TRBJ1-1, with 7 nucleotides matching TRBD1. V shed 4 bases, J shed 1 base, and the junction held 2 bases outside the gene matches. The CDR3 sequence is 14 residues long. Germline CDR1 reads KGHDR; CDR2 reads SFDVKD. The CDR3 sequence: CATSEGGRNTEAFF. The CDR3, as DNA: TGTGCCACCAGTGAAGGGGGCAGGAACACTGAAGCTTTCTTT.

The genes are TRBV18 and TRBJ2-7, with D uncertain. V was cut by 6 bases and J by 3 bases, with 3 bases left in between. This CDR3 comprises 10 residues. Germline lookup yields CDR1 KGHSH and CDR2 LQKENI. CDR3 residues: CASSGYEQYF. The CDR3 DNA is TGTGCCAGCTCCGGCTACGAGCAGTACTTC. The full variable domain, completed using reference TRBV18 and TRBJ2-7, is NAGVMQNPRHLVRRRGQEARLRCSPMKGHSHVYWYRQLPEEGLKFMVYLQKENIIDESGMPKERFSAEFPKEGPSILRIQQVVRGDSAAYFCASSGYEQYFGPGTRLTVT.

This clone was counted only a few times. This chain uses TRBV9 with TRBJ2-5, with TRBD2 as a possible D gene (5 bases). This CDR3 has 15 amino acids. Trimming pared 0 bases from V and 1 base from J, leaving 10 bases between. Germline lookup yields CDR1 SGDLS and CDR2 YYNGEE. CDR3 DNA: TGTGCCAGCAGCGTAGCGGCGGGTACCCAAGAGACCCAGTACTTC. Its protein is CASSVAAGTQETQYF. Filled out from reference TRBV9 and TRBJ2-5, the complete variable domain reads DSGVTQTPKHLITATGQRVTLRCSPRSGDLSVYWYQQSLDQGLQFLIQYYNGEERAKGNILERFSAQQFPDLHSELNLSSLELGDSALYFCASSVAAGTQETQYFGPGTRLLVL.

CDR3 sequence: CAWAGTEINTIYF. CDR3 DNA: TGTGCCTGGGCCGGCACGGAGATAAACACCATATATTTT. This chain uses TRBV30 with TRBJ1-3; D not resolved. Germline V gives CDR1 GTSNPN, CDR2 SVGIG (reference sequence). This CDR3 contains 13 residues. V lost 5 bases and J 6 bases, leaving 14 bases between the germline ends.

This clone was observed a handful of times. This rearrangement joins TRBV7-6 to TRBJ1-6, with 9 positions matching TRBD1. The V gene end was trimmed by 5 bases and the J gene end by 0 bases; junction bases not matched to a gene: 14. The germline gives CDR1 SGHVS, CDR2 FNYEAQ. This CDR3 has 20 residues. The CDR3 sequence: CASSPRPGQGGYSYNSPLHF. Here the CDR3 DNA reads TGTGCCAGCAGCCCCAGACCGGGACAGGGAGGATACTCCTATAATTCACCCCTCCACTTT.

V usage is TRBV19 and J usage is TRBJ2-1, with TRBD2 as a possible D gene (7 bases). The CDR3 has 14 residues. Trimming stripped 7 bases from V and 3 bases from J, with 13 bases between. CDR1 is LNHDA, CDR2 SQIVND, per germline (reference sequence). The CDR3 reads CASKGRGGYNEQFF. CDR3 nucleotide sequence: TGTGCCAGTAAGGGGAGGGGGGGCTACAATGAGCAGTTCTTC.

The chain recombines TRBV23-1 with TRBJ1-1, with 9 bases lining up with TRBD1. TRBV23-1 is flagged as an ORF with uncertain function. V was clipped by 8 bases and J by 1 base; unmatched bases: 5. CDR3 length: 14 amino acids. As DNA, the CDR3 is TGCGCCAGCGACAGGGGGAAGGGGAACACTGAAGCTTTCTTT. Its translation: CASDRGKGNTEAFF.

The V gene is TRBV27, the J gene TRBJ1-4; 7 bases are shared with TRBD1. The CDR3 sequence is 14 residues long. J gave up 2 bases and V 5 bases, and 2 bases lay outside the gene matches. Germline CDR1 MNHEY, CDR2 SMNVEV (reference sequence). CDR3 DNA sequence: TGTGCCAGCAGTCAACAGGGGACTAATGAAAAACTGTTTTTT. It encodes CASSQQGTNEKLFF.

This chain joins TRBV4-1 and TRBJ2-1, with 8 bases lining up with TRBD2. Trimming at V came to 1 base and at J to 1 base, leaving 6 bases not matched to a gene. The CDR3 extends over 17 amino acids. The germline V gene has CDR1 MGHRA and CDR2 YSYEKL. CDR3 sequence (DNA): TGCGCCAGCAGCCAAGCTCCCAGCGGGAGTTCCTACAATGAGCAGTTCTTC. It is translated as CASSQAPSGSSYNEQFF.

V gene TRBV9 combines with J gene TRBJ2-5, with 7 positions matching TRBD1. Germline lookup yields CDR1 SGDLS and CDR2 YYNGEE. The CDR3 is 12 amino acids. V dropped 3 bases and J dropped 7; count of bases not matched to a gene: 3. The CDR3, as DNA: TGTGCCAGCAGCGGCCCAGGGGGGACCCAGTACTTC. This codes for CASSGPGGTQYF.

This chain joins TRBV29-1 and TRBJ1-1, with D unclear. This CDR3 comprises 13 residues. Germline CDR1 reads SQVTM; CDR2 reads ANQGSEA. Trimming cost V 6 bases and J 1 base, with 12 bases left between them. Written as DNA, the CDR3 is TGCAGCGTCGAATTTAAGCCGAACACTGAAGCTTTCTTT. Residues: CSVEFKPNTEAFF.

The genes are TRBV5-5 and TRBJ2-1, with a possible D match to TRBD2 (5 bases). CDR1 and CDR2 (germline): SGHKS, YYEKEE (reference sequence). CDR3 size: 15 residues. Between the trimmed V and J ends, which lost 0 bases and 4 bases, there was a span of 11 bases. CDR3 coding DNA: TGTGCCAGCAGCTTGGCCGGACTGATATACAATGAGCAGTTCTTC. It is translated as CASSLAGLIYNEQFF.

V is TRBV4-3 and J is TRBJ1-2, with 9 positions matching TRBD1. The CDR3 contains 13 residues. Germline trimming cut 3 bases from V and 8 bases from J; bases unmatched to any gene: 4. The V gene's germline CDR1 is LGHNA and CDR2 YSLEER. CDR3 bases: TGCGCCAGCAGCCAGGGGACAGGGACCGGCTACACCTTC. Its translation: CASSQGTGTGYTF.

V gene TRBV18 combines with J gene TRBJ2-5, with D perhaps TRBD2 (6 bases). The CDR3 is 15 amino acids. Trimming cost V 0 bases and J 0 bases, with 8 bases left between them. Germline V CDR1 and CDR2: KGHSH, LQKENI. The CDR3, as DNA: TGTGCCAGCTCACCACCGCCGGGGGACCAAGAGACCCAGTACTTC. The encoded protein is CASSPPPGDQETQYF.

V is TRBV7-9 and J is TRBJ1-1; D unclear. The length of the CDR3 is 14 residues. Trimming took off 2 bases at V and 0 bases at J, with 7 bases between the two ends. CDR1 and CDR2 (germline): SEHNR, FQNEAQ (reference sequence). CDR3 amino acids: CASSLLQMNTEAFF. The CDR3 DNA follows: TGTGCCAGCAGCTTATTACAGATGAACACTGAAGCTTTCTTT. The whole variable domain, remainder taken from reference TRBV7-9 and TRBJ1-1, is DTGVSQNPRHKITKRGQNVTFRCDPISEHNRLYWYRQTLGQGPEFLTYFQNEAQLEKSRLLSDRFSAERPKGSFSTLEIQRTEQGDSAMYLCASSLLQMNTEAFFGQGTRLTVV.

The gene calls are TRBV20-1 and TRBJ1-2; perhaps TRBD1 as D (5 bases). CDR3 length: 11 amino acids. Deletions cut 7 bases from V and 4 bases from J, with 10 bases between. Germline V lookup: CDR1 DFQATT, CDR2 SNEGSKA (reference sequence). The CDR3 sequence: CSVQDRYGYTF. CDR3 DNA sequence: TGCAGTGTACAGGACCGCTATGGCTACACCTTC.

The genes are TRBV19 and TRBJ1-5, with TRBD1 identical over 8 bases. Trimming removed 1 base from V and 2 bases from J; junction bases left unmatched: 7. Germline-derived CDR1 and CDR2 are LNHDA and SQIVND (reference sequence). The CDR3 runs to 17 residues. This CDR3 reads CASSIVRTGNRNQPQHF. Here the CDR3 DNA reads TGTGCCAGTAGTATAGTGAGGACAGGGAACCGCAATCAGCCCCAGCATTTT. Full variable domain (remainder filled in from reference TRBV19 and TRBJ1-5): DGGITQSPKYLFRKEGQNVTLSCEQNLNHDAMYWYRQDPGQGLRLIYYSQIVNDFQKGDIAEGYSVSREKKESFPLTVTSAQKNPTAFYLCASSIVRTGNRNQPQHFGDGTRLSIL.

This chain links TRBV25-1 with TRBJ1-3; D not certain. Germline V gene data show CDR1 as MGHDK and CDR2 as SYGVNS. The CDR3 loop spans 14 amino acids. The ends were cut back, 3 bases at V and 4 bases at J, with 10 bases in the middle. The CDR3 sequence is CASSDLSMGNTIYF. DNA of the CDR3: TGTGCCAGCAGTGATTTGAGTATGGGAAACACCATATATTTT. The variable domain in full, completed from reference TRBV25-1 and TRBJ1-3, reads EADIYQTPRYLVIGTGKKITLECSQTMGHDKMYWYQQDPGMELHLIHYSYGVNSTEKGDLSSESTVSRIRTEHFPLTLESARPSHTSQYLCASSDLSMGNTIYFGEGSWLTVV.

V and J are TRBV27 and TRBJ1-1; D is possibly TRBD1 (5 bases). V dropped 0 bases and J dropped 6 bases, with 14 bases sitting between them. From germline, CDR1 is MNHEY and CDR2 SMNVEV (reference sequence). The CDR3 is made up of 15 amino acids. CDR3: CASSLSSFEQAEAFF. CDR3 in DNA: TGTGCCAGCAGTTTATCAAGTTTCGAACAGGCTGAAGCTTTCTTT.

This rearrangement joins TRBV11-1 to TRBJ1-1, with D hard to call. The CDR3 contains 10 residues. Germline CDR1 and CDR2: SGHAT and FQDESV (reference sequence). V shed 6 bases and J shed 10 bases, with 9 bases lying between them. DNA for the CDR3: TGTGCCAGCAGGGAGCGGGGAGCTTTCTTT. This sequence encodes CASRERGAFF.

On this clone itself: Other DNA sequences from this sample encode an identical CDR3 as well. The J gene is TRBJ2-5, the V gene TRBV18, with 10 bases aligning to TRBD1. The CDR3 sequence is 13 residues long. CDR1 and CDR2 (germline): KGHSH, LQKENI. Losses at the gene ends were 5 bases for V and 5 bases for J; bases not matched to a gene: 2. This CDR3 reads CASSRTGGETQYF. The CDR3 coding sequence is TGTGCCAGCTCAAGGACAGGGGGGGAGACCCAGTACTTC.

The chain has TRBV30 and TRBJ2-3, with D hard to call. This CDR3 spans 11 amino acids. Germline V gene lookup returns CDR1 GTSNPN and CDR2 SVGIG (reference sequence). The V gene lost 5 bases and the J gene lost 6 bases, with 9 bases spanning the gap. Here the CDR3 DNA reads TGTGCCTGGCAGTTGGTGGATACGCAGTATTTT. As protein: CAWQLVDTQYF. The full variable domain, its missing parts supplied by reference TRBV30 and TRBJ2-3, is SQTIHQWPATLVQPVGSPLSLECTVEGTSNPNLYWYRQAAGRGLQLLFYSVGIGQISSEVPQNLSASRPQDRQFILSSKKLLLSDSGFYLCAWQLVDTQYFGPGTRLTVL.

This clone was counted a single time. This chain joins TRBV5-4 and TRBJ1-6; TRBD1 matches at 9 bases. V was clipped by 7 bases and J by 3 bases; unmatched bases: 8. Germline CDR1 reads SGHNT; CDR2 reads YYREEE (reference sequence). This CDR3 region has 16 residues. The DNA of the CDR3 is TGTGCCAGCCGACAGGGGGGTCCCATCTATAATTCACCCCTCCACTTT. Amino acid sequence: CASRQGGPIYNSPLHF. Drawing the rest from reference TRBV5-4 and TRBJ1-6, the complete variable domain is ETGVTQSPTHLIKTRGQQVTLRCSSQSGHNTVSWYQQALGQGPQFIFQYYREEENGRGNFPPRFSGLQFPNYSSELNVNALELDDSALYLCASRQGGPIYNSPLHFGNGTRLTVT.

This clone occurred once. The V gene is TRBV28, the J gene TRBJ2-3, with 16 bases that match TRBD2. After removal of 1 base from V and 5 bases from J, the junction contained 9 bases not matched to a gene. The CDR3 loop spans 19 amino acids. Germline lookup yields CDR1 MDHEN and CDR2 SYDVKM. Written as DNA, the CDR3 is TGTGCCAGCAGTTTATTCGGGACTAGCGGGAGGGCAGGTAGAGATACGCAGTATTTT. This translates into CASSLFGTSGRAGRDTQYF.

On this clone: The junction departs from germline at one end; a sequencing error may be responsible. This chain uses TRBV7-7 with TRBJ1-5; no clear D. Germline V gene data show CDR1 as SSHAT and CDR2 as FNYEAQ (reference sequence). This CDR3 contains 13 residues. CDR3: CASSRDSNQPQHF. The CDR3 DNA sequence: TGTGCTAGCAGCCGAGATAGCAATCAGCCCCAGCATTTT.

This chain joins TRBV5-5 and TRBJ2-2; D is perhaps TRBD1 (6 bases). Germline V lookup: CDR1 SGHKS, CDR2 YYEKEE (reference sequence). The CDR3 loop spans 13 amino acids. V was trimmed by 0 bases and J by 6 bases, leaving 6 bases between them. The CDR3 loop is CASSLEGAGELFF. For the CDR3, the DNA is TGTGCCAGCAGCTTGGAGGGGGCCGGGGAGCTGTTTTTT.

V usage is TRBV24-1 and J usage is TRBJ2-3; TRBD2 is a possible D gene (6 bases). The CDR3 length is 16 residues. Germline V CDR1 and CDR2: KGHDR, SFDVKD. V lost 1 base, J lost 0 bases, and 10 bases lay in between. Here the CDR3 DNA reads TGTGCCACCAGTGATTTCGCGGGGTCTAGCACAGATACGCAGTATTTT. Translated: CATSDFAGSSTDTQYF.

A single count supports this clone. The rearrangement uses TRBV19 and TRBJ2-1, with 7 bases fitting TRBD2. Germline V gives CDR1 LNHDA, CDR2 SQIVND (reference sequence). The CDR3 loop spans 17 amino acids. J was trimmed by 0 bases and V by 7 bases; bases with no gene match: 12. CDR3 in DNA: TGTGCCAGTACCCCCCTGGTAGGCGGGAGCTCCTACAATGAGCAGTTCTTC. Translating it yields CASTPLVGGSSYNEQFF.